This T cell receptor beta chain comes out of a study of blood T cell repertoires in COVID-19. Study at large: The samples span acute and convalescent COVID-19 from the United States, Italy and Spain. T cells, B-cell-depleted T cells, or PBMCs provided the cDNA or gDNA that served as material.

Germline loops: CDR1 LGHNA, CDR2 YSLEER. This CDR3 is 17 amino acids long. With 3 bases clipped from V and 7 bases from J, the junction kept 14 bases outside the gene matches. Sequenced by immunoSEQ multiplex PCR; TCRdb stores in-frame clones only, minus some. The sample lists hundreds of thousands of clones, about 87% seen once, with approximately 1.2% in the top ten. Ages ranged from about 18 to 89 years, with residence in fewer than 25 US areas. Participants were placed into cohorts based on the clinical history they reported. The chain has TRBV4-3 and TRBJ1-3; 8 positions match TRBD1. The sequenced sample was PBMCs or T cells enriched from blood (not recorded which). This sequence was found in a woman between 35 and 50 years old with acute COVID-19. The CDR3 region has the DNA TGCGCCAGCAGCCAGGAACCAACCCCGGGACAGGTCAACACCATATATTTT. Protein sequence: CASSQEPTPGQVNTIYF.